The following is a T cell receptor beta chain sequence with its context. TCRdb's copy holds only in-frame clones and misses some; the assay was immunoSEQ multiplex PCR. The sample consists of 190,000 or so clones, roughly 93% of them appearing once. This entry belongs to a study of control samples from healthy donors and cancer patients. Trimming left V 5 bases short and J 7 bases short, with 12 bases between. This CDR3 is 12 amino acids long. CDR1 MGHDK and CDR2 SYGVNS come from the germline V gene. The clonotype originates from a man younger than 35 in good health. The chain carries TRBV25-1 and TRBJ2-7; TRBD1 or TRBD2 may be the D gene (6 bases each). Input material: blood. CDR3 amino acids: CASSFTGREQYF. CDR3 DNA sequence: TGTGCCAGCAGTTTCACAGGGAGGGAGCAGTACTTC.